This TCR beta chain was identified in a study of T-cell reconstitution after alpha-beta-depleted transplantation in children. Germline V gene lookup returns CDR1 MNHEY and CDR2 SVGAGI. This CDR3 spans 14 amino acids. Trimming cost V 4 bases and J 3 bases, with 13 bases left between them. This clonotype was observed at least ten times. Preparation of the TCRbeta library used unique molecular identifiers. TCRdb ran MiXCR on the PCR reads and lists one entry per CDR3 protein. This sample has 600,000 to 700,000 distinct CDR3 sequences, with roughly 17% found just once. The specimen was PBMCs from the stem cell graft donor, collected from the stem cell graft. The TCR sequence derives from a human donor who donated a stem cell graft to a child with acute myeloid leukemia. The V and J genes are TRBV6-5 and TRBJ2-7, with D possibly being TRBD2 (7 bases). CDR3: CASSWRGGYYEQYF. CDR3 DNA: TGTGCCAGCAGTTGGAGGGGGGGGTACTACGAGCAGTACTTC.